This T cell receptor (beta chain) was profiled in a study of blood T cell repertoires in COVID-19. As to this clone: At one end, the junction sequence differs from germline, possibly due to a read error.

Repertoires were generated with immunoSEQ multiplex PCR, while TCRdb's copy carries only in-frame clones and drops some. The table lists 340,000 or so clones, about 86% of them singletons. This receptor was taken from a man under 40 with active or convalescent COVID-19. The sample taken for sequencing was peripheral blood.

This CDR3 is CASRSSTGISDEQYF. The CDR3 DNA is TGTGCCAGCAGGTCCAGCACAGGGATCTCCGACGAGCAGTACTTC. The V gene is TRBV7-8, the J gene TRBJ2-7; the D gene is possibly TRBD1 (6 bases). Germline V CDR1 and CDR2: SGHVS, FQNEAQ. The length of the CDR3 is 15 residues.